These T cell receptor beta chains were read from a single sample in a study of CD8+ T cells in alopecia areata. TCRdb's table, derived via immunoSEQ multiplex PCR, lists solely in-frame clones and lacks some. Here the sample spans roughly 250,000 clones, under 80% being singletons. Sequenced here: CD4+ T cells sorted from blood, sampled at week 0. These TCRs come from a human donor with alopecia areata. CDR3s include the opening cysteine and the closing phenylalanine or tryptophan. The D gene is left open where the match is weak. Some rows mark clone size as missing; the rest say once, few, many or name a class of expanded clone.

J gene | V gene | D gene | clone size | CDR3 protein | CDR3 DNA
TRBJ2-5 | TRBV30 | NA | NA | CAWSQLASRETQYF | TGTGCCTGGAGTCAACTAGCAAGTCGTGAGACCCAGTACTTC
TRBJ1-1 | TRBV30 | NA | NA | CALTSQNTEAFF | TGTGCCCTTACAAGCCAGAACACTGAAGCTTTCTTT
TRBJ2-1 | TRBV7-2 | TRBD1 | NA | CASSSQGAVEQFF | TGTGCCAGCAGTTCACAGGGGGCGGTTGAGCAGTTCTTC
TRBJ2-1 | TRBV6-5 | NA | NA | CASWGPGSSYNEQFF | TGTGCCAGCTGGGGGCCCGGGAGCTCCTACAATGAGCAGTTCTTC
TRBJ1-4 | TRBV30 | NA | NA | CAGGHRSEKLFF | TGTGCCGGCGGACATCGAAGTGAAAAACTGTTTTTT
TRBJ2-4 | TRBV10-3 | NA | many | CAIRGGNIQYF | TGTGCCATCCGTGGGGGCAACATTCAGTACTTC
TRBJ1-2 | TRBV6-1 | NA | NA | CASRPTSWGYGYTF | TGTGCCAGCAGGCCAACCTCCTGGGGATATGGCTACACCTTC
TRBJ1-5 | TRBV4-2 | NA | NA | CASSPGQNNQPQHF | TGTGCCAGCAGCCCAGGCCAGAACAATCAGCCCCAGCATTTT
TRBJ2-5 | TRBV5-1 | NA | few | CASSSPDGAQYF | TGCGCCAGCAGCTCCCCTGATGGGGCCCAGTACTTC
TRBJ1-4 | TRBV20-1 | NA | NA | CSARDSQMLFF | TGCAGTGCTAGAGATTCCCAGATGCTGTTTTTT
TRBJ2-5 | TRBV2 | TRBD1 | NA | CASSEQGAQETQYF | TGTGCCAGCAGTGAACAGGGGGCCCAAGAGACCCAGTACTTC
TRBJ2-1 | TRBV14 | NA | NA | CASSRNFLTYNEQFF | TGTGCCAGCAGCCGGAACTTCCTTACCTACAATGAGCAGTTCTTC
TRBJ2-3 | TRBV5-1 | NA | NA | CASSQPGDGSQYF | TGCGCCAGCAGCCAACCCGGAGACGGGTCGCAGTATTTT
TRBJ2-7 | TRBV19 | TRBD1 | NA | CASRNGTGRSYEQYF | TGTGCCAGTAGAAACGGGACAGGACGAAGCTACGAGCAGTACTTC
TRBJ2-1 | TRBV6-5 | TRBD1 | NA | CASRKTGGSYNEQFF | TGTGCCAGCAGGAAGACAGGGGGCTCCTACAATGAGCAGTTCTTC
TRBJ2-1 | TRBV4-3 | TRBD2 | NA | CASSQGGRGGNEQFF | TGCGCCAGCAGCCAAGGGGGACGGGGGGGCAATGAGCAGTTCTTC
TRBJ2-4 | TRBV6-6 | TRBD1 | NA | CASSPTGAADIQYF | TGTGCCAGCAGTCCCACAGGGGCTGCGGACATTCAGTACTTC
TRBJ2-7 | TRBV5-6 | TRBD1 | NA | CASRPTGPYEQYF | TGTGCCAGCAGACCGACAGGGCCCTACGAGCAGTACTTC
TRBJ2-5 | TRBV7-2 | NA | NA | CASSTSLAGQETQYF | TGTGCCAGCAGCACCTCCCTGGCGGGGCAAGAGACCCAGTACTTC
TRBJ2-2 | TRBV12-5 | NA | NA | CASGLGAVGTGELFF | TGTGCTAGTGGTTTGGGGGCAGTAGGCACCGGGGAGCTGTTTTTT
TRBJ2-5 | TRBV29-1 | NA | few | CSVTAFQETQYF | TGCAGCGTTACGGCGTTCCAAGAGACCCAGTACTTC
TRBJ1-1 | TRBV2 | TRBD1 | NA | CASPRDRGTEAFF | TGTGCCAGCCCCCGGGACAGGGGAACTGAAGCTTTCTTT
TRBJ2-5 | TRBV30 | TRBD2 | NA | CAWLSSGGFKTQYF | TGTGCCTGGCTGTCTAGCGGGGGATTTAAGACCCAGTACTTC
TRBJ2-5 | TRBV9 | TRBD2 | NA | CASSGEGLAPRGTQYF | TGTGCCAGCAGCGGAGAGGGACTAGCCCCTCGAGGGACCCAGTACTTC
TRBJ2-7 | TRBV7-6 | NA | NA | CASSLARGRFYEQYF | TGTGCCAGCAGCTTAGCGCGTGGCAGGTTTTACGAGCAGTACTTC
TRBJ2-1 | TRBV4-2 | TRBD1 | NA | CASSPSDRGEYRFF | TGTGCCAGCAGCCCCTCGGACAGGGGAGAATATCGGTTCTTC
TRBJ1-1 | TRBV25-1 | NA | NA | CASSEAGRDTEAFF | TGTGCCAGCAGTGAAGCGGGAAGGGACACTGAAGCTTTCTTT
TRBJ2-1 | TRBV29-1 | TRBD2 | NA | CSVAGLAGGKSSYNEQFF | TGCAGCGTCGCGGGACTAGCGGGGGGCAAGAGCTCCTACAATGAGCAGTTCTTC
TRBJ1-6 | TRBV9 | TRBD1 | NA | CASSPQGESPLHF | TGTGCCAGCAGCCCGCAGGGGGAATCACCCCTCCACTTT
TRBJ2-7 | TRBV6-1 | TRBD1 | NA | CASSHVGQGQSEQYF | TGTGCCAGCAGCCACGTGGGACAGGGACAAAGCGAGCAGTACTTC
TRBJ1-3 | TRBV9 | NA | NA | CASSVASRATGNTIYF | TGTGCCAGCAGCGTAGCATCCAGGGCCACTGGAAACACCATATATTTT
TRBJ2-3 | TRBV7-2 | NA | NA | CASSLRSVSDTQYF | TGTGCCAGCAGCTTACGCTCGGTGTCAGATACGCAGTATTTT
TRBJ2-4 | TRBV7-2 | TRBD1 | many | CASSLGQGTNIQYF | TGTGCCAGCAGCCTGGGACAGGGGACAAACATTCAGTACTTC